This is a list of T cell receptor beta chains from one sample in a study of cytomegalovirus exposure and HLA in healthy donors. Libraries were prepared by immunoSEQ multiplex PCR; TCRdb keeps only in-frame clonotypes and omits some of them. The repertoire holds more than 85,000 clones, with about 80% as singletons. Sample: PBMCs. All receptors derive from a woman aged 55 to 70 in good health and CMV-seropositive. CDR3s include the opening cysteine and the closing phenylalanine or tryptophan. The D gene is left open where the match is weak. Some rows have no size entry. The others give once, few or many, or a class for an expanded clone.

>TRBJ2-2|.|12|TRBV29-1|.
CSVSRSTGELFF
TGCAGCGTCTCTAGGAGCACCGGGGAGCTGTTTTTT
>TRBJ2-1|.|15|TRBV27|.
CASSLRESLWGEQFF
TGTGCCAGCAGCCTTCGGGAGTCTCTATGGGGTGAGCAGTTCTTC
>TRBJ1-2|.|14|TRBV19|.
CASSSSVANYGYTF
TGTGCCAGTAGTTCGTCCGTAGCTAACTATGGCTACACCTTC
>TRBJ1-1|few|14|TRBV4-2|TRBD1
CASSQDQGATEAFF
TGTGCCAGCAGCCAAGACCAGGGGGCGACTGAAGCTTTCTTT
>TRBJ2-7|.|14|TRBV11-3|TRBD2
CASSKEAGSPEQYF
TGTGCCAGCAGCAAAGAAGCGGGGAGCCCCGAGCAGTACTTC
>TRBJ1-3|.|15|TRBV9|.
CASSDRRSSGNTIYF
TGTGCCAGCAGCGACCGACGGAGCTCTGGAAACACCATATATTTT
>TRBJ2-7|.|17|TRBV2|TRBD2
CASIGLAGGRIEYEQYF
TGTGCCAGCATTGGACTAGCGGGAGGACGTATTGAGTACGAGCAGTACTTC
>TRBJ1-5|few|13|TRBV6-1|.
CASSAGFNQPQHF
TGTGCCAGCAGTGCAGGGTTCAATCAGCCCCAGCATTTT
>TRBJ1-2|once|14|TRBV27|.
CASSSPRRGYGYTF
TGTGCCAGCAGTTCCCCTAGACGCGGCTATGGCTACACCTTC
>TRBJ2-1|.|12|TRBV27|.
CASSFPSGVQFF
TGTGCCAGCAGTTTTCCGTCAGGGGTCCAGTTCTTC
>TRBJ1-1|.|14|TRBV5-4|.
CASSSTDKNTEAFF
TGTGCCAGCAGCTCTACGGACAAGAACACTGAAGCTTTCTTT
>TRBJ1-1|.|14|TRBV7-9|TRBD1
CSSSARDGQVGAFF
TGTTCCAGCAGCGCGCGAGATGGACAGGTAGGCGCTTTCTTT
>TRBJ2-2|once|18|TRBV27|TRBD2
CASSWSGLAGLNTGELFF
TGTGCCAGCAGTTGGAGCGGACTAGCGGGACTGAACACCGGGGAGCTGTTTTTT
>TRBJ1-1|.|16|TRBV27|.
CASSLTPRFWNTEAFF
TGTGCCAGCAGTTTAACCCCTCGGTTTTGGAACACTGAAGCTTTCTTT
>TRBJ1-2|.|15|TRBV18|TRBD1
CASSPPTGAFYGYTF
TGTGCCAGCTCACCACCGACAGGGGCGTTCTATGGCTACACCTTC
>TRBJ2-1|few|14|TRBV30|.
CAWTRGYSYNEQFF
TGTGCCTGGACCCGGGGGTATTCCTACAATGAGCAGTTCTTC
>TRBJ1-4|few|13|TRBV21-1|.
CASEQERWEKLFF
TGTGCCAGCGAACAGGAGAGGTGGGAAAAACTGTTTTTT
>TRBJ2-5|.|14|TRBV9|TRBD2
CASSAGLAGETQYF
TGTGCCAGCAGCGCGGGACTAGCGGGAGAGACCCAGTACTTC
>TRBJ2-7|.|16|TRBV27|TRBD1
CASSLFTRDRGYEQYF
TGTGCCAGCAGTTTATTTACCCGGGACAGGGGTTACGAGCAGTACTTC
>TRBJ2-6|.|16|TRBV11-3|.
CASSYHQDSGANVLTF
TGTGCCAGCAGCTACCACCAGGACTCTGGGGCCAACGTCCTGACTTTC
>TRBJ2-7|.|13|TRBV5-1|TRBD1
CASMGQGLDEQYF
TGCGCCAGCATGGGACAGGGGTTGGACGAGCAGTACTTC
>TRBJ2-3|few|16|TRBV7-9|TRBD2
CASSPLPGLSTDTQYF
TGTGCCAGCAGCCCTTTACCGGGACTAAGCACAGATACGCAGTATTTT
>TRBJ1-2|.|16|TRBV7-2|TRBD1
CASSLGAGGVIYGYTF
TGTGCCAGCAGCTTAGGGGCAGGGGGCGTCATCTATGGCTACACCTTC
>TRBJ1-5|few|17|TRBV13|TRBD1
CASRPLTGGGNNQPQHF
TGTGCCAGCAGACCACTCACAGGGGGCGGTAACAATCAGCCCCAGCATTTT
>TRBJ2-1|.|15|TRBV5-1|TRBD2
CASSFSLAGANEQFF
TGCGCCAGCAGCTTTTCCCTAGCGGGAGCGAATGAGCAGTTCTTC
>TRBJ1-5|.|15|TRBV4-1|TRBD1
CASSQGQGARQPQHF
TGCGCCAGCAGCCAGGGACAGGGGGCGCGTCAGCCCCAGCATTTT
>TRBJ2-3|once|18|TRBV5-4|TRBD2
CASSKIAGVRISTDTQYF
TGTGCCAGCAGCAAAATAGCGGGAGTCCGGATTAGCACAGATACGCAGTATTTT
>TRBJ1-1|.|13|TRBV2|.
CASSSEGNTEAFF
TGTGCCAGCAGCTCCGAGGGGAACACTGAAGCTTTCTTT
>TRBJ1-1|.|15|TRBV28|.
CASSPPRSPFTEAFF
TGTGCCAGCAGTCCTCCTCGGAGTCCCTTCACTGAAGCTTTCTTT
>TRBJ1-1|.|13|TRBV19|.
CASSFDSLTEAFF
TGTGCCAGTAGTTTCGACAGTCTGACTGAAGCTTTCTTT
>TRBJ2-5|.|15|TRBV11-2|TRBD2
CASSTVWEGYETQYF
TGTGCCAGCAGCACGGTGTGGGAGGGCTATGAGACCCAGTACTTC
>TRBJ2-5|.|13|TRBV7-9|.
CAGQVLGGETQYF
TGTGCCGGGCAGGTGTTAGGTGGAGAGACCCAGTACTTC
>TRBJ2-3|.|17|TRBV9|TRBD2
CASSRGTSGWLSDTQYF
TGTGCCAGCAGCCGGGGGACTAGCGGTTGGTTGTCAGATACGCAGTATTTT